The 3 T cell receptor beta chains reported below all come from one sample, sequenced in a study of blood T cells in healthy people across ages. A second about 7 to 11 cycle PCR used barcoded and J-beta primers. TCRdb called the 5' RACE reads again in MiXCR, with one record for every CDR3 protein. The sample yields 1 million to 1.2 million distinct CDR3 sequences, roughly two fifths seen once. The specimen sequenced was blood. The receptors derive from a man between 18 and 35 years old in good health.

The V and J genes are TRBV9 and TRBJ1-1, with 9 positions matching TRBD1. Per germline, CDR1 SGDLS and CDR2 YYNGEE. This CDR3 has 17 residues. V shed 3 bases and J 1 base; nucleotides not matched to a gene: 10. The CDR3 loop is CASSAYPGQGPNTEAFF. The CDR3 nucleotides are TGTGCCAGCAGCGCCTACCCCGGACAGGGGCCGAACACTGAAGCTTTCTTT.

The rearrangement uses TRBV24-1 and TRBJ1-2, with no clear D. This CDR3 comprises 14 residues. Per the germline V gene, CDR1 is KGHDR and CDR2 is SFDVKD. The V end was cut by 0 bases, the J end by 1 base, with 5 bases between. CDR3 sequence: CATSDLRINYGYTF. DNA of the CDR3: TGTGCCACCAGTGATTTGCGCATTAACTATGGCTACACCTTC.

The genes are TRBV20-1 and TRBJ2-1, with D perhaps given as TRBD1 or TRBD2 (5 bases each). V gave up 6 bases and J gave up 10 bases, with 19 bases separating them. The CDR3 is 13 amino acids. Germline loops: CDR1 DFQATT, CDR2 SNEGSKA (reference sequence). CDR3 coding DNA: TGCAGTGCCCTCGGACTGGGGGTTGGGGAGCAGTTCTTC. Amino acids: CSALGLGVGEQFF.